The present T cell receptor (beta chain) was sequenced within a study of shared clonotypes between healthy human individuals. V gave up 0 bases and J gave up 2 bases, with 12 bases separating them. Germline assignment: CDR1 GTSNPN and CDR2 SVGIG (reference sequence). This CDR3 is 15 amino acids long. Produced via immunoSEQ multiplex PCR; TCRdb's table is partial and in-frame only. The data hold some 2 million clones, with around 95% observed a single time. The investigators split CD4+ cells into a CD45RA+ naive subset and a CD45RA-negative memory subset. The sequence was obtained from a young man in good health. The source material was naive CD4+ T cells sorted from blood. As for subset: CD45RA+ positively selected. V is TRBV30 and J is TRBJ2-3; D could derive from TRBD1 or TRBD2 (5 bases each). CDR3 region: CAWSVIGASTDTQYF. In nucleotides, the CDR3 is TGTGCCTGGAGTGTCATCGGGGCGTCCACAGATACGCAGTATTTT. Variable domain in full (rest from reference TRBV30 and TRBJ2-3): SQTIHQWPATLVQPVGSPLSLECTVEGTSNPNLYWYRQAAGRGLQLLFYSVGIGQISSEVPQNLSASRPQDRQFILSSKKLLLSDSGFYLCAWSVIGASTDTQYFGPGTRLTVL.